This TCR beta chain appears in the sequencing data of a study of beta chain features in type 1 diabetes. The study, taken as a whole, reports: A PCR bias possibly favoring shorter templates would apply equally to patients and controls.

There are 17 residues in the CDR3. Germline assignment: CDR1 SEHNR and CDR2 FQNEAQ (reference sequence). V lost 7 bases, J lost 1 base, and 19 bases lay in between. The table lists this clone with a few counts. Its specificity is unknown. The investigators reverse transcribed all of the isolated RNA, so they sequenced expressed TCRB transcripts. Sequencing used immunoSEQ multiplex PCR; TCRdb keeps in-frame clones, though not all of them. The table shows under 450,000 clones, with around 16% occurring only once. The chain has TRBV7-9 and TRBJ2-2, with a tentative D call TRBD2 (6 bases). Sequenced sample: naive CD4+ T cells from blood. The sequence was collected from a woman under 30 in good health. CDR3 DNA sequence: TGTGCCAGCAACCTCCGGGACTTACTATGGAACACCGGGGAGCTGTTTTTT. This encodes CASNLRDLLWNTGELFF.